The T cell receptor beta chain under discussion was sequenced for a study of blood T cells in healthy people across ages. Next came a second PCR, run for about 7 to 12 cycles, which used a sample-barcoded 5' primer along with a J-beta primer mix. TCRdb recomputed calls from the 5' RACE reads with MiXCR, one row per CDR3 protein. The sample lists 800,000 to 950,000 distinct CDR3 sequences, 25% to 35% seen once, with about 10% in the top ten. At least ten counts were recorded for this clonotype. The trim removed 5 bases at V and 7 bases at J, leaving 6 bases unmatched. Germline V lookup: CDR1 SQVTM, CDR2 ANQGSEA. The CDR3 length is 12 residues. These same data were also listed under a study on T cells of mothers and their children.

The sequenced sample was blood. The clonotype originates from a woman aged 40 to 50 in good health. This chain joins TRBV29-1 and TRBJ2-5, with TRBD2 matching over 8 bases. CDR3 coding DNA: TGCAGCGTTCGGGGGGGCCGAGGGACCCAGTACTTC. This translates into CSVRGGRGTQYF. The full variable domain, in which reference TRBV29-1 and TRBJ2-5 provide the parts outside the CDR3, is SAVISQKPSRDICQRGTSLTIQCQVDSQVTMMFWYRQQPGQSLTLIATANQGSEATYESGFVIDKFPISRPNLTFSTLTVSNMSPEDSSIYLCSVRGGRGTQYFGPGTRLLVL.